The T cell receptor beta chain under discussion was sequenced for a study of shared clonotypes between healthy human individuals. Only CD45RO-negative cells positively selected for CCR7 counted as naive CD8 cells, so terminally differentiated effector memory CD45RA+ cells were excluded. Over several immunoSEQ plates, each subset's genomic DNA was distributed in even portions. Method: immunoSEQ multiplex PCR; TCRdb's copy keeps in-frame clones and lacks some. The profile shows roughly 2,000,000 clones, about 95% of them singletons. The CDR3 covers 15 residues. V lost 1 base and J lost 1; bases outside the gene matches: 4. CDR1 SGHVS and CDR2 FNYEAQ come from the germline V gene.

Sequencing used naive CD8+ T cells sorted from blood. The chain uses TRBV7-6 and TRBJ2-7; 7 positions match TRBD1. This TCR derives from a man aged 18 to 30 in good health. CDR3 protein: CASSLGGQLSYEQYF. As DNA, the CDR3 is TGTGCCAGCAGCTTAGGGGGACAGTTGTCCTACGAGCAGTACTTC.